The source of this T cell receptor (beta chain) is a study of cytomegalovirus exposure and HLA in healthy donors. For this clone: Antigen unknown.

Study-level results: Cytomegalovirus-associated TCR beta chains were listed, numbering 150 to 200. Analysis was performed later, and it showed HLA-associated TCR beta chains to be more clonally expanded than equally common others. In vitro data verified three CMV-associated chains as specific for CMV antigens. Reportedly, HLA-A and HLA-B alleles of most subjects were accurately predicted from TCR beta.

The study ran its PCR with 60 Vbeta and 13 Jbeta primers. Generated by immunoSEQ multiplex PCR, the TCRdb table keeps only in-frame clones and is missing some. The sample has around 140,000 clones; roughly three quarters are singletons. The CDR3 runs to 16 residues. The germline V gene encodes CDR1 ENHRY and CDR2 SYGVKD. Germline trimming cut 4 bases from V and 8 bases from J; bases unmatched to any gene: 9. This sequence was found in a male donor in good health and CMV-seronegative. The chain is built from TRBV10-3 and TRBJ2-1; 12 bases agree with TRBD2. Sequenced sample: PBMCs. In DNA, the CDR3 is TGTGCCATCAGTGCCCTCTCTAGCGGGGGGGCCGATGAGCAGTTCTTC. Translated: CAISALSSGGADEQFF.